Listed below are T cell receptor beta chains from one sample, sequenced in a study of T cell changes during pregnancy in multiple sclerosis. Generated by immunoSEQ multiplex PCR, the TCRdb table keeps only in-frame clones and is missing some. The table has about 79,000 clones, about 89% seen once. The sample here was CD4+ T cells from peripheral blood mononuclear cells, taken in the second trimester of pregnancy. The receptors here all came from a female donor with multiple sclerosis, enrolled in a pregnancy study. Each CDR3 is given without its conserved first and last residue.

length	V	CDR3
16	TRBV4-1	ASSQVPPRQGLNSPLH
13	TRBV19	ASRPPGESNSPLH
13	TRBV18	ASTEFGQGATEAF
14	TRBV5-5	ASSLEPRVSYNEQF
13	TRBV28	ATSGTVHSNQPQH
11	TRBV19	ASSPGLYQPQH
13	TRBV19	ASRVWGFGNQPQH
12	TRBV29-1	SVEETRASYEQY
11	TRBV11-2	ASSLDENSPLH
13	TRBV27	ASSFWAGRTDTQY
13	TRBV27	ASRTPGQGTYEQY
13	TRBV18	ASSPLRGGQETQY
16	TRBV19	ASSTEIRRESSGNTIY
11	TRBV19	ASSSRGSTEAF
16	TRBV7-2	ASSLGSSGGASKNIQY
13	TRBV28	ASSHRDRPNYGYT
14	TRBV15	ATSKSTGFLQETQY
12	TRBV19	ASSLDTINSPLH
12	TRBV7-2	ATRSGRAGGAQY
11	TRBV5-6	ASSLGHGDGYT
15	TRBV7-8	ASSLQQGASGTDTQY
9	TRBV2	ASSQDSEAF
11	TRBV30	AWFRPGQETQY
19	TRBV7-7	ASSPTNRGPNRGFSTEKLF
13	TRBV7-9	ASSPPSGGANTQY
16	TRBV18	ASSPLSGGPYSTDTQY
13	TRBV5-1	ASSLPAGGVNEQF
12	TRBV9	ASSVGTKQETQY
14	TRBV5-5	ASSPNIPGGNQPQH
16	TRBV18	ASSPLTQGLSSYNEQF
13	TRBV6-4	ASSASRGFSYEQY
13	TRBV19	ASSIVGGWGETQY
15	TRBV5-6	ASSFVWGGVSTDTQY